This TCR beta chain was documented in a study of T cells after yellow fever vaccination (dated by TCRdb to the late 2010s). General notes on the study: The SMART-Seq v4 Ultra Low Input RNA kit was used to prepare libraries from fractions with low cell numbers. Bulk PBMC replicates and cell subsets were isolated from blood drawn at multiple timepoints before and after both primary and secondary immunization. Two healthy male donors made up the cohort, one aged 18 to 29 years and the other aged 30 to 40 years. To follow T-cell clones before and after primary and booster YFV17D yellow fever vaccination, bulk TCR alpha and beta repertoires were sequenced over time.

Here V drops 4 bases and J drops 1 base, and the junction holds 6 bases not matched to any gene. The cysteine opens and the phenylalanine closes a CDR3 of 16 amino acids. The sequence is cut down to CDR3 DNA, 48 bases in frame from base 1. CDR1 is given as LNHDA and CDR2 as SQIVND, both from the germline V gene (reference sequence). General conclusions and limits of the study: Most clones expanded after primary vaccination were re-detected after the booster (approximately 96% of CD4 and approximately 89% of CD8), suggesting broad memory maintenance. A small fraction of clonotypes appeared in both the CD4 and CD8 compartments, likely as a result of convergent recombination. The secondary T-cell response was found to be weaker but faster than the primary response, with a peak reached on day 5 rather than on day 15. Because the study included only a couple of donors, the extent to which the findings can be generalized is limited. Computational filtering was needed because FACS-sorted repertoires could contain abundant contaminating clonotypes from the bulk population.

TCR cDNA was made using 5'RACE template switching, a step that added a universal primer site and unique molecular identifiers. cDNA synthesis was primed from both the TCR alpha and TCR beta constant segments. Library amplification used two PCR steps, and the second PCR step added sample barcodes and sequencing adapters. Sequencing of the libraries was done on either Illumina HiSeq 2500 (2x100 bp) or NovaSeq (2x150 bp). Per the authors' processing: Demultiplexing of reads and collapsing into UMI consensus sequences were performed with MIGEC, and V(D)J alignment was carried out with MiXCR. Using edgeR on replicate PBMC samples, clonotypes were called vaccine-responding if FDR was below 0.01 and the log2 fold change was above 5 up to day 15. Each bulk clonotype was labeled CD4 or CD8 based on which sequenced repertoire, CD4 or CD8, contained the clonotype at higher abundance. TCRdb handled the public reads itself, with Q25 trimming in fastp and clone calling in MiXCR, and kept productive beta chains. When rows share a CDR3 protein, they turn into one entry using the most common DNA and genes. The V and J calls shown here were made by TCRdb, not taken from the authors' results. Here the sample has under 200,000 distinct CDR3 sequences; around 7.2% occur a single time. More than 2% of the sample is held by the ten biggest clonotypes.

As for this clonotype: Its antigen is unknown. There are no base qualities to consult, and no much larger clone falls within one base.

The sample's treatment or condition label is to be understood as: live attenuated yellow fever vaccine strain. A standard Ficoll-Paque protocol was used to isolate PBMCs from peripheral blood. CD4 and CD8 T-cell fractions were isolated with Dynabeads CD4 and CD8 positive selection kits. TriZol was used to extract RNA from bulk PBMCs, from CD4 and CD8 fractions, and from dextramer-positive and dextramer-negative fractions. This receptor was obtained from a man between 18 and 29 years old who received the YFV17D yellow fever vaccine. The specimen was CD4+ T cells sorted from PBMCs, collected about 5 days after the first yellow fever vaccination. Recombination joined TRBV19 with TRBJ2-3, with TRBD1 identical over 9 junction bases. The CDR3 is CASSTNRGQGTDTQYF. The nucleotides are TGTGCCAGTAGTACTAACAGGGGGCAAGGCACAGATACGCAGTATTTT.